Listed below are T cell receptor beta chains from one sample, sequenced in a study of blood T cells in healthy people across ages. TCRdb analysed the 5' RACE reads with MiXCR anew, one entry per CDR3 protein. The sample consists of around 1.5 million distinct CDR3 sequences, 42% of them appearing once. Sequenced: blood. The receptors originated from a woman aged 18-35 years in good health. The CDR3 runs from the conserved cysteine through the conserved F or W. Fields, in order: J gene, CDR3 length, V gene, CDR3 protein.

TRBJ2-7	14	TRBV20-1	CSAHQGALSYEQYF
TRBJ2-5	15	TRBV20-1	CGSGGTGGKYNEQYF
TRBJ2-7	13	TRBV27	CASIYGIRYEQYF
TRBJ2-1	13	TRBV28	CASMAGGPGEQFF
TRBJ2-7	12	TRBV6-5	CASTASGYEQYF
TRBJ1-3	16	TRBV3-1	CASSQTGTSSGNTIYF
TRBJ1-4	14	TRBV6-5	CASRRGFANEKLFF
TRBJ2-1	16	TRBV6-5	CASTLAGQREFVKQFF
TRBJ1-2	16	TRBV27	CASSLSWGGLDYGYTF
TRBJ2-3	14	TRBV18	CASSPNSGSDTQYF
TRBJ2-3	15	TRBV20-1	CSASPPSGVADTQYF
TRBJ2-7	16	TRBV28	CASSLRSSGDSYEQYF
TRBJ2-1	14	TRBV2	CVSTEGGTYNEQFF
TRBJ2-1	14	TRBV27	CAIALDSSYNEQFF
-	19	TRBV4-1	CASSQDSLFGGSSYNEQYF
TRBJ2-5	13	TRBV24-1	CATSDFGGNEQYF
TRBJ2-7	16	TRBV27	CASSFGRRDLTYEQYF
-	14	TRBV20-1	CSARGLAGGPEQYF
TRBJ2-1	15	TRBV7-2	CASSPGGAHYNERFF